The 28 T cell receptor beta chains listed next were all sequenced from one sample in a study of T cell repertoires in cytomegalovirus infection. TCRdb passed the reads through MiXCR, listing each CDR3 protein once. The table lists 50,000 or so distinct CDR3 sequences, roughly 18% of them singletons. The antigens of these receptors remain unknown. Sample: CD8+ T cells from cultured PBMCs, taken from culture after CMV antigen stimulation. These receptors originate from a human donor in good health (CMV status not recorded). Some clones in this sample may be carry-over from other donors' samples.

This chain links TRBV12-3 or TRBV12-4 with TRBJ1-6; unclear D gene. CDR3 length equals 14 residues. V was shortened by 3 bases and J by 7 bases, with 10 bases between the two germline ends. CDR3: CASSFLGVNSPLHF. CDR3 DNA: TGTGCCAGCAGTTTCTTGGGCGTAAATTCACCCCTCCACTTT.

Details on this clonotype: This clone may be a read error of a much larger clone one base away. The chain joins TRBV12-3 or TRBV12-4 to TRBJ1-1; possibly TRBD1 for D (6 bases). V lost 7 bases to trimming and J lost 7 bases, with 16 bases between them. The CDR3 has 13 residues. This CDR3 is CASILNGGNEAFF. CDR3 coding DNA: TGTGCCAGCATCCTCAATGGGGGCAATGAAGCTTTCTTT.

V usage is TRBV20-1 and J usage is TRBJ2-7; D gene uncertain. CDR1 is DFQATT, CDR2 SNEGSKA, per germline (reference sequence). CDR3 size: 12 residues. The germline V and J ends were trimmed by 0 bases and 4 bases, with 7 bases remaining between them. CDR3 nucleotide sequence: TGCAGTGCTAGAGACGCAGGTTACGAGCAGTACTTC. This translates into CSARDAGYEQYF.

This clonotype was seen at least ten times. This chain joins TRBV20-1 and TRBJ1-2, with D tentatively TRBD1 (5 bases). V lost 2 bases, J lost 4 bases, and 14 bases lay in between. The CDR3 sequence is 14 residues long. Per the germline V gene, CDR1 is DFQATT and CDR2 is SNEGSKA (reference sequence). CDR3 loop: CSARLGTRLYGYTF. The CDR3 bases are TGCAGTGCTAGACTTGGGACCCGCCTCTATGGCTACACCTTC.

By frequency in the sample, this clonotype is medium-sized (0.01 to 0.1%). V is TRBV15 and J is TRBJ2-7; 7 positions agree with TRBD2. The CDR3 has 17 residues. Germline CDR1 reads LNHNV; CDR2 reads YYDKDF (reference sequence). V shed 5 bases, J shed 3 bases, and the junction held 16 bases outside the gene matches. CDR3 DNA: TGTGCCACCAGCCCCATTGCGGCCACGGGGGGTGGCTACGAGCAGTACTTC. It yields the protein CATSPIAATGGGYEQYF.

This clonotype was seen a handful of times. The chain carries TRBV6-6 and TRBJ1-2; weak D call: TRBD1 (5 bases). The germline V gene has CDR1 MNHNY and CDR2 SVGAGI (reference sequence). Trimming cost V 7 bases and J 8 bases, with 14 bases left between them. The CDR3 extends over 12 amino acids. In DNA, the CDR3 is TGTGCCAGCACTGGGGCCGACAACGGCTACACCTTC. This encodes CASTGADNGYTF.

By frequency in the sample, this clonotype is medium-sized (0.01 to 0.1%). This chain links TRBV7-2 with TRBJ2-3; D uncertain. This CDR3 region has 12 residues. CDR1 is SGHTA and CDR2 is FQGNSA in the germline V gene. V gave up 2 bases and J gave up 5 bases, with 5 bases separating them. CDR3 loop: CASSLPLDTQYF. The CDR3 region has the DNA TGTGCCAGCAGCTTACCGTTAGATACGCAGTATTTT.

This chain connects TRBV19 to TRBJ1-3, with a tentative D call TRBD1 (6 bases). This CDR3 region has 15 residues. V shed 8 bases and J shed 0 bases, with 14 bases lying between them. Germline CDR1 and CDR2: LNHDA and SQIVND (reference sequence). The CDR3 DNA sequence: TGTGCCAGTTCGACAGGCCAATTCTCTGGAAACACCATATATTTT. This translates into CASSTGQFSGNTIYF.

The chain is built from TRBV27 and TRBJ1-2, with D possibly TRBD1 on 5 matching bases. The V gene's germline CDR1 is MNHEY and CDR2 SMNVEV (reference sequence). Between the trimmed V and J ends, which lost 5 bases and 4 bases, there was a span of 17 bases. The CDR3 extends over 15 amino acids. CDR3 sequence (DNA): TGTGCCAGCAGTGCCCGGGACGGAGGATTCTATGGCTACACCTTC. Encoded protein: CASSARDGGFYGYTF.

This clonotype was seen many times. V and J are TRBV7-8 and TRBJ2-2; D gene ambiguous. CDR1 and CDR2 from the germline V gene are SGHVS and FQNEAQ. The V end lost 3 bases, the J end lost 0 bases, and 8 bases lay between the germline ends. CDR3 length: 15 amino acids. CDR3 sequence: CASSFGGANTGELFF. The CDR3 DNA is TGTGCCAGCAGCTTCGGCGGAGCGAACACCGGGGAGCTGTTTTTT.

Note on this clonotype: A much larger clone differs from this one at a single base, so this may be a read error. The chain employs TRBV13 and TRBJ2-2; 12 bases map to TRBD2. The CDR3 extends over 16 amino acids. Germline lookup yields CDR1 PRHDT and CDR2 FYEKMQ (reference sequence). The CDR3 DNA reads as TGTGCCAGCAGCCGGACTAGCGGGGTGAACGCCGGGGAGCTGTTTTTT. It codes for CASSRTSGVNAGELFF.

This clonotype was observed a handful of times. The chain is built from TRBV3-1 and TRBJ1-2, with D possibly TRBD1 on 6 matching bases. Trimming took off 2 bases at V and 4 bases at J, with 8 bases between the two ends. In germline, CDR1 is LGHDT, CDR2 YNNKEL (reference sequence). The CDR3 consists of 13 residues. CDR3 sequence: CASSQWGAYGYTF. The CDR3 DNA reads TGTGCCAGCAGCCAATGGGGGGCCTATGGCTACACCTTC.

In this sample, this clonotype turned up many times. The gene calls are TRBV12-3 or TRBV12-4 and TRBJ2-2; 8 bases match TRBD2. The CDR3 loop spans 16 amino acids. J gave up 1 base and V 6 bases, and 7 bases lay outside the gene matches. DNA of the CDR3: TGTGCCAGCAGCGATCCCAGCGGGGGGAACACCGGGGAGCTGTTTTTT. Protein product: CASSDPSGGNTGELFF.

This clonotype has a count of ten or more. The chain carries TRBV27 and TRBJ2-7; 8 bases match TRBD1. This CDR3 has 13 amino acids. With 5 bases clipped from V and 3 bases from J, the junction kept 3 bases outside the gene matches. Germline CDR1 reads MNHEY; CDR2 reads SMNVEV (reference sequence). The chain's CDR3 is CASSDGQGYEQYF. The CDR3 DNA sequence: TGTGCCAGCAGTGACGGACAGGGCTACGAGCAGTACTTC.

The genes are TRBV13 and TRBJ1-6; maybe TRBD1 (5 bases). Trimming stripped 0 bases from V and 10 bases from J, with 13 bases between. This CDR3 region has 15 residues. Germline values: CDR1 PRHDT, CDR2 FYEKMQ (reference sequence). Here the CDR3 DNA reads TGTGCCAGCAGCTTAGGCCTGGGGGGTAGGTCACCCCTCCACTTT. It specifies CASSLGLGGRSPLHF.

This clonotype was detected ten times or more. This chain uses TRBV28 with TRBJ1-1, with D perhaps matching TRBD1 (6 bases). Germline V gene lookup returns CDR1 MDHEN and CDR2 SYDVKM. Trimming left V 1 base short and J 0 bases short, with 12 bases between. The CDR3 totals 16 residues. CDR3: CASSLFQGPLNTEAFF. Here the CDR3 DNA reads TGTGCCAGCAGTTTATTTCAGGGGCCCCTGAACACTGAAGCTTTCTTT.

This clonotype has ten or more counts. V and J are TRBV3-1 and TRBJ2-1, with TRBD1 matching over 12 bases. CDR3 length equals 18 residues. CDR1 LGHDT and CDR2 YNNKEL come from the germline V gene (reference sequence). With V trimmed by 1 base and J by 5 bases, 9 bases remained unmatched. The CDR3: CASSQGRLGQGAHNEQFF. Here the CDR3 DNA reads TGTGCCAGCAGCCAAGGGCGCCTGGGACAGGGGGCTCACAATGAGCAGTTCTTC.

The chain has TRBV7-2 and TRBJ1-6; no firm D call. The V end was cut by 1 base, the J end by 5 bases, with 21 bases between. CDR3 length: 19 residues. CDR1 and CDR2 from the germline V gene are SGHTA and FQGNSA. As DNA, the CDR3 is TGTGCCAGCAGCTTAGAGGGTCAGCCCGTACCAACAAATAATTCACCCCTCCACTTT. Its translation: CASSLEGQPVPTNNSPLHF.

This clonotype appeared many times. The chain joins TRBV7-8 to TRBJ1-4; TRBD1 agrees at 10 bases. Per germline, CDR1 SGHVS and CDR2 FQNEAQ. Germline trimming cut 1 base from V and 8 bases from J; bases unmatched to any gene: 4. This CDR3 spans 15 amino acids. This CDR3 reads CASSLVGQGVEKLFF. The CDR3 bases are TGTGCCAGCAGCTTAGTCGGACAGGGGGTGGAAAAACTGTTTTTT. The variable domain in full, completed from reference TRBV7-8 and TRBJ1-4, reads GAGVSQSPRYKVAKRGQDVALRCDPISGHVSLFWYQQALGQGPEFLTYFQNEAQLDKSGLPSDRFFAERPEGSVSTLKIQRTQQEDSAVYLCASSLVGQGVEKLFFGSGTQLSVL.

The CDR3 loop is CASSELAGDEQYF. In DNA, the CDR3 is TGCGCCAGCAGTGAGCTCGCGGGGGACGAGCAGTACTTC. The rearrangement joins TRBV10-2 to TRBJ2-7; 7 bases fit TRBD2. Germline CDR1 reads WSHSY; CDR2 reads SAAADI. J was trimmed by 5 bases and V by 2 bases; bases with no gene match: 3. The CDR3 has 13 residues.

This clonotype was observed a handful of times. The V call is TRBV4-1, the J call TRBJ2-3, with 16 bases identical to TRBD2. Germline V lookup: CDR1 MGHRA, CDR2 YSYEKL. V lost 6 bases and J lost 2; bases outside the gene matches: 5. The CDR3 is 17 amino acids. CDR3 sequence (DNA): TGCGCCAGCAGTCCTGGGACTAGCGGGAGGGCCACAGATACGCAGTATTTT. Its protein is CASSPGTSGRATDTQYF.

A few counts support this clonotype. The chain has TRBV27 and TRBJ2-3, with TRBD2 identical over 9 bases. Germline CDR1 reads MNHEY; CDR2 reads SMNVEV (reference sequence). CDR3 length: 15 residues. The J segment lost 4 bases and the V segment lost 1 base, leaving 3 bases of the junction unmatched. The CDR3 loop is CASSLLAGDSDTQYF. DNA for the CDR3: TGTGCCAGCAGTTTATTAGCGGGAGACTCAGATACGCAGTATTTT.

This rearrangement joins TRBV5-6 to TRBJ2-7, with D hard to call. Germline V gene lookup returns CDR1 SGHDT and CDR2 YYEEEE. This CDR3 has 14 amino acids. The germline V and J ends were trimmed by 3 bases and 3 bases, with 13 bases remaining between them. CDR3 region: CASSSRWGIYEQYF. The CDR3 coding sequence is TGTGCCAGCAGCTCACGGTGGGGTATCTACGAGCAGTACTTC.

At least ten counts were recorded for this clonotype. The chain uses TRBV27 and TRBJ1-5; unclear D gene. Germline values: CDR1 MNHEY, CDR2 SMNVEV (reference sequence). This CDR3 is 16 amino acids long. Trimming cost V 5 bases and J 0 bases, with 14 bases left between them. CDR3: CASSPFSGLSNQPQHF. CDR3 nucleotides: TGTGCCAGCAGTCCGTTTTCTGGCCTTAGCAATCAGCCCCAGCATTTT.

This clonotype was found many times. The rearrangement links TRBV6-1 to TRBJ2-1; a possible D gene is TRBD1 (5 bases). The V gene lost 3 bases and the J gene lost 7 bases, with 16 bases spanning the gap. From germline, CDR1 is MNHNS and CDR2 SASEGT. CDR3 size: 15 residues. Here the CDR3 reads CASSETDGDSNEQFF. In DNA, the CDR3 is TGTGCCAGCAGTGAGACAGATGGAGATAGTAATGAGCAGTTCTTC.

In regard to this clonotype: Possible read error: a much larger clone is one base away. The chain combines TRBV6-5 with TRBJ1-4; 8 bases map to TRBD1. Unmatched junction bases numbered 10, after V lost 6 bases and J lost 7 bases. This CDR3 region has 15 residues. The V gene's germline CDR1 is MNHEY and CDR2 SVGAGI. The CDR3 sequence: CASSTTQGAGEKLFF. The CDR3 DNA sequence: TGTGCCAGCAGCACAACGCAGGGGGCGGGTGAAAAACTGTTTTTT.

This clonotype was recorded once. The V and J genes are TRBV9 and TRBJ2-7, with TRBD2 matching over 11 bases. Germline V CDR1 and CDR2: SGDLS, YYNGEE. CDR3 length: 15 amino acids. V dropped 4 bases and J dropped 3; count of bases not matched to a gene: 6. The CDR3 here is CASSLAGGLYYEQYF. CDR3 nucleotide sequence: TGTGCCAGCAGCCTAGCGGGAGGCCTCTACTACGAGCAGTACTTC. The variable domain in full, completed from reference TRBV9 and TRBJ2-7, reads DSGVTQTPKHLITATGQRVTLRCSPRSGDLSVYWYQQSLDQGLQFLIQYYNGEERAKGNILERFSAQQFPDLHSELNLSSLELGDSALYFCASSLAGGLYYEQYFGPGTRLTVT.

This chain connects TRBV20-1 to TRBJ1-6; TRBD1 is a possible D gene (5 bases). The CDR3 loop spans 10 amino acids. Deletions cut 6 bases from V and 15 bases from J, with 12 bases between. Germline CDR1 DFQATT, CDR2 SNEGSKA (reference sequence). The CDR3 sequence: CSATQGGLHF. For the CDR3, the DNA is TGCAGTGCCACCCAGGGAGGCCTCCACTTT.